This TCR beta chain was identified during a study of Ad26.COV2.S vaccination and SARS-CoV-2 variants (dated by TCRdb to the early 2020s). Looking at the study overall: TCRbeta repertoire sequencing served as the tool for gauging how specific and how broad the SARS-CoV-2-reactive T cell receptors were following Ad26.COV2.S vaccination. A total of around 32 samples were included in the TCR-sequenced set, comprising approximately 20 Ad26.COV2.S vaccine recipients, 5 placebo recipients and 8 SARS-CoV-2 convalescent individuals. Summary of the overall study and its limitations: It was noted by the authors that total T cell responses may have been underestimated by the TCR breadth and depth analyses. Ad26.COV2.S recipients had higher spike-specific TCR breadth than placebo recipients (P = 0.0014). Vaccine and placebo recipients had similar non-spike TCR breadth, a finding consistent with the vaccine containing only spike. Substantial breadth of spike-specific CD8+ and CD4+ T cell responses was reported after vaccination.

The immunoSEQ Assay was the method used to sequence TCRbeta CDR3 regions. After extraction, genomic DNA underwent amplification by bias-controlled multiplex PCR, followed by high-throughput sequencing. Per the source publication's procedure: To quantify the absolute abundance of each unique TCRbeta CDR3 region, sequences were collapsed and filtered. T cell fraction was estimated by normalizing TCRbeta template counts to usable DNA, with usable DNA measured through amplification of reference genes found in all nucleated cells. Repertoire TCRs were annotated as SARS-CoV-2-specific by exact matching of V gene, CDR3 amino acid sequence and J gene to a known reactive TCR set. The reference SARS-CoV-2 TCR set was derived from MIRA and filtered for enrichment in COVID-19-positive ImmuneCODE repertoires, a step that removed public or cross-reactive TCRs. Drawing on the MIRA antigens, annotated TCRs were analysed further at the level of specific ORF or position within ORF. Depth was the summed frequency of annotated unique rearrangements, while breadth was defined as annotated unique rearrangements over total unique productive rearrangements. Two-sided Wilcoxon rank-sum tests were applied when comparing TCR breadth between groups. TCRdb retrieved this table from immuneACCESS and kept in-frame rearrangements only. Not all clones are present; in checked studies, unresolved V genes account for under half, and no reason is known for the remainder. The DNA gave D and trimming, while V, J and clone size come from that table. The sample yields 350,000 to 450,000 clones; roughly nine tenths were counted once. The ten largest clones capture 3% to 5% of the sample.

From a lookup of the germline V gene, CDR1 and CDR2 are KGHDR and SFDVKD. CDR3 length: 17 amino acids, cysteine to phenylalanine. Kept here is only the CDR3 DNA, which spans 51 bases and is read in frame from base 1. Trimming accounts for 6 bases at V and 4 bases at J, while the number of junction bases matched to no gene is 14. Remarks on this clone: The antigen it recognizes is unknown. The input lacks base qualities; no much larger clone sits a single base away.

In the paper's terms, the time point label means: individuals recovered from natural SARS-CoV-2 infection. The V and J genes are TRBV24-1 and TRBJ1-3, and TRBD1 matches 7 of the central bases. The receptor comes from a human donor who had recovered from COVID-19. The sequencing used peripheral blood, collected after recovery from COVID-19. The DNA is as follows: TGTGCCACCAGTCGGCGACGGACAGGCCTTTTAGGAAACACCATATATTTT. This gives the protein CATSRRRTGLLGNTIYF.